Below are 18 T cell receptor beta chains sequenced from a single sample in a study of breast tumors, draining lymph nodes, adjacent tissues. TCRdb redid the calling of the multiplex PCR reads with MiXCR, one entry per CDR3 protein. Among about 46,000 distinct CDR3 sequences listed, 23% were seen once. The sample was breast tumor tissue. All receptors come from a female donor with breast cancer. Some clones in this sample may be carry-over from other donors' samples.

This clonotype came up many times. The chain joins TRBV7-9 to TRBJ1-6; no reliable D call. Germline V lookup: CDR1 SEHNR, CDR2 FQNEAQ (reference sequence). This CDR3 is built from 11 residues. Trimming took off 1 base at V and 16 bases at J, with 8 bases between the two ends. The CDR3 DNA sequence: TGTGCCAGCAGCTTAGTGGGCCAACTCCACTTT. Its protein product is CASSLVGQLHF.

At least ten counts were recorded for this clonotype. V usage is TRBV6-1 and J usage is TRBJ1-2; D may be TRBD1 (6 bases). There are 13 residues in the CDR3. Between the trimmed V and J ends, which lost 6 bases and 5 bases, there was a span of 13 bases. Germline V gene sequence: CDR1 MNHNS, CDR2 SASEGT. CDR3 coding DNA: TGTGCCAGCAGACTACAGGGTTGGTATGGCTACACCTTC. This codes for CASRLQGWYGYTF.

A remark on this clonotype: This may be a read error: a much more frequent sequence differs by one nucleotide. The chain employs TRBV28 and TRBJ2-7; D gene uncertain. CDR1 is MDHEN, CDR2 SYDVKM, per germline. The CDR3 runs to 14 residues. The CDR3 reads CASSLGDGFYEQHF. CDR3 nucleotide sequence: TGTGCCAGCAGTTTAGGGGATGGTTTTTACGAGCAGCACTTC.

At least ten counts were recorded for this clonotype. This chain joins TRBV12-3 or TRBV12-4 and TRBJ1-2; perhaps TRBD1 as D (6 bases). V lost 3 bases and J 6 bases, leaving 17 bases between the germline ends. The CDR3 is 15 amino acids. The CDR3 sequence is CASSFGPRGGDGYTF. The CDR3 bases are TGTGCCAGCAGTTTTGGTCCCAGGGGCGGGGATGGCTACACCTTC.

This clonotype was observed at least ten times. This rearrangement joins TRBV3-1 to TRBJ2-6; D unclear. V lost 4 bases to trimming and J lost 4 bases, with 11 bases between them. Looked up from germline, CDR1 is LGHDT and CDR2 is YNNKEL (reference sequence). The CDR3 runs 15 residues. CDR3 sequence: CASSPGLGGANVLTF. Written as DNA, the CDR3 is TGTGCCAGCAGCCCCGGTCTGGGCGGGGCCAACGTCCTGACTTTC. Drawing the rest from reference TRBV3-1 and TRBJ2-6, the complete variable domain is DTAVSQTPKYLVTQMGNDKSIKCEQNLGHDTMYWYKQDSKKFLKIMFSYNNKELIINETVPNRFSPKSPDKAHLNLHINSLELGDSAVYFCASSPGLGGANVLTFGAGSRLTVL.

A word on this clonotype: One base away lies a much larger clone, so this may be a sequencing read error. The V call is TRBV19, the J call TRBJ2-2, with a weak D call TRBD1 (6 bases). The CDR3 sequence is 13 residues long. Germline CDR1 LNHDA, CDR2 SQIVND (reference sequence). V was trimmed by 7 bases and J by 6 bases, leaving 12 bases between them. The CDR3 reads CASKGHPAGELFF. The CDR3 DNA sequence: TGTGCCAGTAAGGGACACCCCGCCGGGGAGCTGTTTTTT.

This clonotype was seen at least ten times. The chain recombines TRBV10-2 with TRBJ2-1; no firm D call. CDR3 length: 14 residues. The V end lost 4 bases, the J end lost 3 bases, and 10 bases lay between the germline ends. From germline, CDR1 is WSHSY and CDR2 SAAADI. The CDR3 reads CASSAAESYNEQFF. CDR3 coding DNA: TGCGCCAGCAGTGCGGCAGAGAGCTACAATGAGCAGTTCTTC.

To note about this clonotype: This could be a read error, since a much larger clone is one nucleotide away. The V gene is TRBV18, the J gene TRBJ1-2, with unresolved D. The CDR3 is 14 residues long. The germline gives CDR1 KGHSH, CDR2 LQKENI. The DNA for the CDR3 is TGTGCCAGCCCACCAAATACTAGGAGGGATGGCTACACCTTC. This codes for CASPPNTRRDGYTF.

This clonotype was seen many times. The chain's CDR3 is CASSIGPTTTHEQFF. The CDR3 DNA reads as TGTGCCAGCAGCATCGGGCCTACCACCACCCATGAGCAGTTCTTC. The gene calls are TRBV7-2 and TRBJ2-1; D ambiguous. The V and J ends lost 5 bases and 8 bases respectively, with 19 bases between them. The CDR3 spans 15 residues. Germline CDR1 reads SGHTA; CDR2 reads FQGNSA.

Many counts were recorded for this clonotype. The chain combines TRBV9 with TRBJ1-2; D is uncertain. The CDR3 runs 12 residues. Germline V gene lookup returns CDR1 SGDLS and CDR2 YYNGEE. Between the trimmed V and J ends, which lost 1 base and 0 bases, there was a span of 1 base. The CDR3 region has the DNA TGTGCCAGCAGCGTAACTAACTATGGCTACACCTTC. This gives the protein CASSVTNYGYTF.

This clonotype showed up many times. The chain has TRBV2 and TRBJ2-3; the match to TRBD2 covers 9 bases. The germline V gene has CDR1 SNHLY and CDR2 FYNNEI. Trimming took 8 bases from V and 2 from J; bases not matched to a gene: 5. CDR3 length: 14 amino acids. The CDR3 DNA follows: TGTGCCAGCTTAGCGGGGGTACTCACAGATACGCAGTATTTT. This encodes CASLAGVLTDTQYF.

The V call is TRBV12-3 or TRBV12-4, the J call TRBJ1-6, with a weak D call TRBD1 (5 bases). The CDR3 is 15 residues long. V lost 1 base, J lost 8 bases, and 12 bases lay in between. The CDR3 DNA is TGTGCCAGCAGTTTAGGAGGGACGGTATATTCACCCCTCCACTTT. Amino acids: CASSLGGTVYSPLHF.

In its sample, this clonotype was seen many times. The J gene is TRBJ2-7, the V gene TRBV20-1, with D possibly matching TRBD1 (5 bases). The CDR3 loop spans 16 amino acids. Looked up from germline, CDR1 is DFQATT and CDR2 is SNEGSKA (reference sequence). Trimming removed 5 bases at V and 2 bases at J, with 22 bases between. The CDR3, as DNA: TGCAGTGCTCCACAACTGGGGCAGGGCGCCACCTACGAGCAGTACTTC. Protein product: CSAPQLGQGATYEQYF.

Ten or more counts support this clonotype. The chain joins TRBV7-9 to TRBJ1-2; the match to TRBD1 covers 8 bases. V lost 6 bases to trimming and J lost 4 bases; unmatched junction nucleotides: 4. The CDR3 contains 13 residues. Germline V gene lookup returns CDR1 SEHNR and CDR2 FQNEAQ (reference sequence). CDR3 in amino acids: CASSPGQVYGYTF. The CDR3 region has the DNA TGTGCCAGCAGTCCGGGACAGGTCTATGGCTACACCTTC.

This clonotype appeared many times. In DNA, the CDR3 is TGTGCCAGCTTGGCAGGCGGAAATCAGCCCCAGCATTTT. This sequence encodes CASLAGGNQPQHF. The rearrangement links TRBV12-3 or TRBV12-4 to TRBJ1-5; no clear D gene. V was cut by 8 bases and J by 4 bases, with 12 bases left in between. The CDR3 is 13 residues long.

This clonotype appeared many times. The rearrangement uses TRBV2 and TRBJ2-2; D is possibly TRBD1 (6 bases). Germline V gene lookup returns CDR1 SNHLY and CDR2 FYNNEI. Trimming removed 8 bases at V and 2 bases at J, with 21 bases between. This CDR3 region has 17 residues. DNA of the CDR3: TGTGCCAGCTCGGTCGGAGTGGGCAGGGGTAACACCGGGGAGCTGTTTTTT. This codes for CASSVGVGRGNTGELFF.

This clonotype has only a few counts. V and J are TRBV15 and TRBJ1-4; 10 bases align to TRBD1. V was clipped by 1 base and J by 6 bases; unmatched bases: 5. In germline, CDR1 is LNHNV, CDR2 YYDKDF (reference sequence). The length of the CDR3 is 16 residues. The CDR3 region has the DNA TGTGCCACCAGCAGAGTCGGTGGGACAGGGGATGAAAAACTGTTTTTT. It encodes CATSRVGGTGDEKLFF. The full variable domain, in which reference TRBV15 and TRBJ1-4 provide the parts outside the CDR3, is DAMVIQNPRYQVTQFGKPVTLSCSQTLNHNVMYWYQQKSSQAPKLLFHYYDKDFNNEADTPDNFQSRRPNTSFCFLDIRSPGLGDTAMYLCATSRVGGTGDEKLFFGSGTQLSVL.

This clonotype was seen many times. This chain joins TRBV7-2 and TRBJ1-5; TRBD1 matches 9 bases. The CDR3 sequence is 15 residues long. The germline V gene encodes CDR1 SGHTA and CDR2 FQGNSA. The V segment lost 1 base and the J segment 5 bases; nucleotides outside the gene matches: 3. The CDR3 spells CASSLVDRGDQPQHF. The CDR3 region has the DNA TGTGCCAGCAGCTTAGTGGACAGGGGCGATCAGCCCCAGCATTTT.